This T cell receptor beta chain was retrieved from a study of blood T cells in healthy people across ages. The donors, all healthy, were Caucasians living in Russia, aged about 6 to 90. Each sample used at least 6 million PBMCs. The authors ran a second PCR of about 6 to 11 cycles using a sample-barcoded 5' primer and a J-beta primer mix. A 12-random-nucleotide template-switch adaptor tagged each cDNA molecule. TCRdb ran MiXCR on the 5' RACE reads and lists one entry per CDR3 protein. The table has around 1,000,000 distinct CDR3 sequences, about two fifths seen once; the top ten hold roughly 14%. This clonotype was seen a few times. Germline assignment: CDR1 DFQATT and CDR2 SNEGSKA (reference sequence). The CDR3 spans 14 residues. J was trimmed by 3 bases and V by 5 bases; bases with no gene match: 9.

This TCR was sampled from a man aged 18 to 35 in good health. The specimen was blood. This chain connects TRBV20-1 to TRBJ1-1, with 7 positions matching TRBD1. CDR3 nucleotides: TGCAGTGCTCTTAAACAGGGGTCCTACACTGAAGCTTTCTTT. This sequence encodes CSALKQGSYTEAFF.